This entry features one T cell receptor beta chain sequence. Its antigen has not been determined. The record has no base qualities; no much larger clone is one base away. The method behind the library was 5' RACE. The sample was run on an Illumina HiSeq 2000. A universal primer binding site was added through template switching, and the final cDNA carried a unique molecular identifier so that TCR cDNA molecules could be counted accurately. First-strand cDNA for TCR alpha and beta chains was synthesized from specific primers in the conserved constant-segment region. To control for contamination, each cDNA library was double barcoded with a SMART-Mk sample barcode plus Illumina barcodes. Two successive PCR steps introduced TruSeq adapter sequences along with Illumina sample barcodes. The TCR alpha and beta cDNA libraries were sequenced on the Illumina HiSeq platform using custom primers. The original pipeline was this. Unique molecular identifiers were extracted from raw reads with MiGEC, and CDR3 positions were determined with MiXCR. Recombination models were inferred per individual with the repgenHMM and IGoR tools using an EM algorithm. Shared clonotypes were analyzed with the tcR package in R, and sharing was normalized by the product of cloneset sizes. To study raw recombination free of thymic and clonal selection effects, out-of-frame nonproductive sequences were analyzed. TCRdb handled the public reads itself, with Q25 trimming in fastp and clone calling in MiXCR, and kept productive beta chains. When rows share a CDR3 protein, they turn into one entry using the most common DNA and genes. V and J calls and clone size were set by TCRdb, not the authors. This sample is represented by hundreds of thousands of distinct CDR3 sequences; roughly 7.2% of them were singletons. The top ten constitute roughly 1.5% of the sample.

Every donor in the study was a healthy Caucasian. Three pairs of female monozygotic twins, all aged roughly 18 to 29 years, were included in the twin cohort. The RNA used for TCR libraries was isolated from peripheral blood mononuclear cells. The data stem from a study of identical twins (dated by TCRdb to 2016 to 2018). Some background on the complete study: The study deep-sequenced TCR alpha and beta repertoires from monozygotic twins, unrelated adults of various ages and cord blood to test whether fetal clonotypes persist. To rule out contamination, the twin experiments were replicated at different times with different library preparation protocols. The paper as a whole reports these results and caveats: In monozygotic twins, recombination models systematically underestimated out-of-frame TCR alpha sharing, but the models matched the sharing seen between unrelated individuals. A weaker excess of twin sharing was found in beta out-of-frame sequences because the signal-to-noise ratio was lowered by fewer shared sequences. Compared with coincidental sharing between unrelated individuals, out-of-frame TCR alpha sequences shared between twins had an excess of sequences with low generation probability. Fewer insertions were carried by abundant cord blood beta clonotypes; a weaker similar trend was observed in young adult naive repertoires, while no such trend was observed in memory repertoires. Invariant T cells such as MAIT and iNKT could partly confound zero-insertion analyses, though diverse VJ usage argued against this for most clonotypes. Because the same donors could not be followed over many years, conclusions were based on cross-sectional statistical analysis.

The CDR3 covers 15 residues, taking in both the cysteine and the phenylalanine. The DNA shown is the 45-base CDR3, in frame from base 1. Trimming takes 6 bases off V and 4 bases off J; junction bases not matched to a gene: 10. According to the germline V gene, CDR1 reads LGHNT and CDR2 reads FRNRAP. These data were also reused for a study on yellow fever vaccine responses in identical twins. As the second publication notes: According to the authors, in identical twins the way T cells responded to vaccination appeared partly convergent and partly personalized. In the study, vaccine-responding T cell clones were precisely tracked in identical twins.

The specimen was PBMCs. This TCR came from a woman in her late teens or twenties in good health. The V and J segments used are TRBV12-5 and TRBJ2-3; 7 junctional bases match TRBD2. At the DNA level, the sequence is TGTGCTAGTGGCAGCCCTAGCGGTCGGGCAGATACGCAGTATTTT. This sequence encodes CASGSPSGRADTQYF.